These T cell receptor beta chains were read from a single sample in a study of blood T cell repertoires in COVID-19. TCRdb's table, derived via immunoSEQ multiplex PCR, lists solely in-frame clones and lacks some. The sample includes approximately 330,000 clones, 65% to 90% of them seen just once. The sample was PBMCs or T cells enriched from blood (not recorded which). Receptors were obtained from a woman aged 40 to 50 with acute COVID-19. The CDR3 runs from the conserved cysteine through the conserved F or W. D genes are given only for firm matches. Where a row states a size, it is once, few, many or the class of an expanded clone; other rows omit it.

>TRBV5-4|TRBD2|TRBJ2-6|.
TGTGCCAGCAGCTTGGAAGGACTAGCGGTTATCTCTGGGGCCAACGTCCTGACTTTC
CASSLEGLAVISGANVLTF
>TRBV10-1|TRBD1|TRBJ1-1|.
TGCGCCAGCAAATTTAGGACAGGGGACACTGAAGCTTTCTTT
CASKFRTGDTEAFF
>TRBV5-6|TRBD1|TRBJ1-4|.
TGTGCCAGCAGCTTCGGGACAGCCTCTTATAATGAAAAACTGTTTTTT
CASSFGTASYNEKLFF
>TRBV10-2|TRBD1|TRBJ2-5|.
TGCGCCAGCAGTGAAACAGGGGGAGAGACCCAGTACTTC
CASSETGGETQYF
>TRBV6-1|TRBD1|TRBJ1-1|.
TGTGCCAGCAGTGAAGCGGGACAGGGTTGGAGCACTGAAGCTTTCTTT
CASSEAGQGWSTEAFF
>TRBV3-1/TRBV3-2|TRBD1|TRBJ2-1|.
TGTGCCAGCAGCCCCGGGACAGGGGGCTTTGGGGAGCAGTTCTTC
CASSPGTGGFGEQFF
>TRBV10-2|TRBD2|TRBJ2-1|once
TGCGCCAGCAGTGAGGCGGGAGGTGGGGATGAGCAGTTCTTC
CASSEAGGGDEQFF
>TRBV2|TRBD1|TRBJ1-6|.
TGTGCCAGCAGTCTCCTTCTTCCGGGACAGGGGACCTACACACCCCTCCACTTT
CASSLLLPGQGTYTPLHF
>TRBV19|.|TRBJ2-3|.
TGTGCCAGTAGGAACTGGCGGCGGGGCCGCACAGATACGCAGTATTTT
CASRNWRRGRTDTQYF
>TRBV5-5|.|TRBJ1-3|.
TGTGCCAGCAGCTCACCGGGGGGAGGAAACACCATATATTTT
CASSSPGGGNTIYF